The present TCR beta chain was sequenced within a study of response to subunit inactivated influenza vaccine. General study findings and limits: Seasonal influenza vaccination, on each occasion, was suggested by the authors to recruit few new T cells.

TCRdb processed the RT-PCR reads anew with MiXCR; each CDR3 protein has one entry. The repertoire holds fewer than 200,000 distinct CDR3 sequences, with approximately 9.2% as singletons. This clonotype has a count of ten or more. Its specificity is unknown. Germline V gives CDR1 SQVTM, CDR2 ANQGSEA. The CDR3 is made up of 12 amino acids. The V end lost 6 bases, the J end lost 3 bases, and 11 bases lay between the germline ends. This chain uses TRBV29-1 with TRBJ1-1; the D gene is possibly TRBD1 (5 bases). The source material was non-naive T cells sorted from PBMCs, sampled on the day of vaccination. This TCR was sampled from a man aged 50 to 59 who received an inactivated influenza vaccine. The CDR3 spells CSVTEGYTEAFF. Here the CDR3 DNA reads TGCAGCGTCACTGAGGGGTACACTGAAGCTTTCTTT.